A single sample gave rise to the 32 T cell receptor beta chains below, sequenced in a study of cytomegalovirus exposure and HLA in healthy donors. PCR employed 60 Vbeta and 13 Jbeta primers. Clones were read by immunoSEQ multiplex PCR, and TCRdb kept only the in-frame ones, dropping some. Counted here are under 100,000 clones, around 79% occurring once; the ten biggest clones make up roughly 12%. Sequencing was done on a sample of PBMCs. Receptors were obtained from a human donor in good health.

The J gene is TRBJ1-4, the V gene TRBV2; D is ambiguous. The germline V and J ends were trimmed by 4 bases and 2 bases, with 17 bases remaining between them. Germline CDR1 is SNHLY and CDR2 is FYNNEI. This CDR3 contains 17 residues. This chain's CDR3 is CASSVFPGRVTNEKLFF. CDR3 bases: TGTGCCAGCAGTGTTTTTCCGGGGAGGGTGACTAATGAAAAACTGTTTTTT.

V gene TRBV15 combines with J gene TRBJ2-3; 10 bases are shared with TRBD2. V gave up 6 bases and J gave up 4 bases; unmatched junction bases: 7. The CDR3 runs 15 residues. Germline V gene data show CDR1 as LNHNV and CDR2 as YYDKDF (reference sequence). CDR3 nucleotides: TGTGCCACCAGGGCACTAGCGGGGAGGGCAGATACGCAGTATTTT. Protein product: CATRALAGRADTQYF.

The rearrangement joins TRBV25-1 to TRBJ2-2; TRBD1 might be the D (6 bases). Between the trimmed V and J ends, which lost 1 base and 1 base, there was a span of 7 bases. The germline V gene has CDR1 MGHDK and CDR2 SYGVNS. This CDR3 is 15 amino acids long. The CDR3: CASSEWGQNTGELFF. CDR3 sequence (DNA): TGTGCCAGCAGTGAATGGGGGCAGAACACCGGGGAGCTGTTTTTT.

The chain uses TRBV19 and TRBJ1-2, with a possible D match to TRBD1 (6 bases). Germline V lookup: CDR1 LNHDA, CDR2 SQIVND (reference sequence). CDR3 length: 13 amino acids. Trimming took 1 base from V and 8 from J, leaving 11 bases between them. CDR3 in amino acids: CASSIAGDVGYTF. The CDR3 DNA sequence: TGTGCCAGTAGTATAGCAGGGGATGTCGGCTACACCTTC.

This clone came up a few times. This sequence joins TRBV21-1 and TRBJ1-6; the D call TRBD1 from the table was never checked on the DNA. TRBV21-1 represents a pseudogene. CDR3 size: 14 residues. CDR3 nucleotides: TGTGCCAGCAGCAAAGGGGGAACAGGTTCACCCCTCCACTTT. This codes for CASSKGGTGSPLHF.

As DNA, the CDR3 is TGTGCCATTACCCGCTGGAGGGGTGAAGAGACCCAGTACTTC. This translates into CAITRWRGEETQYF. J is TRBJ2-5 and V is TRBV9; D perhaps matches TRBD2 (6 bases). Trimming removed 9 bases at V and 3 bases at J, with 18 bases between. Looked up from germline, CDR1 is SGDLS and CDR2 is YYNGEE. This CDR3 is built from 14 residues.

This clone turned up a few times. The chain combines TRBV10-1 with TRBJ2-1, with 8 bases aligning to TRBD2. This CDR3 spans 15 amino acids. The V gene's germline CDR1 is WNHNN and CDR2 SYGVQD (reference sequence). V was pared by 6 bases and J by 3 bases, with 7 bases of the junction left unmatched. In nucleotides, the CDR3 is TGCGCCAGCAGGCCAGGAGCGGGGGACTACAATGAGCAGTTCTTC. This encodes CASRPGAGDYNEQFF.

This clone was seen more than once but under ten times. A clone one base away is much larger, so this may be a read error. The sample carries other DNA sequences with the same CDR3. The chain recombines TRBV4-1 with TRBJ1-1; D uncertain. The CDR3 runs 13 residues. Looked up from germline, CDR1 is MGHRA and CDR2 is YSYEKL. Trimming left V 1 base short and J 1 base short, with 4 bases between. CDR3 coding DNA: TGCGCCAGCAGCCAAGCAGGGAACACTGAAGCTTTCTTT. Protein: CASSQAGNTEAFF.

J is TRBJ1-2 and V is TRBV5-1; D is uncertain. CDR3 length: 15 amino acids. The germline V gene encodes CDR1 SGHRS and CDR2 YFSETQ. Trimming shortened V by 0 bases and J by 0 bases, and 9 bases separated the two germline ends. DNA for the CDR3: TGCGCCAGCAGCTTGGAGGCAGGTACTAACTATGGCTACACCTTC. As protein: CASSLEAGTNYGYTF.

This clone was recorded once. The chain has TRBV6-5 and TRBJ1-1, with TRBD1 as a possible D gene (5 bases). There are 11 residues in the CDR3. Trimming took off 4 bases at V and 11 bases at J, with 11 bases between the two ends. Germline V gene lookup returns CDR1 MNHEY and CDR2 SVGAGI. The CDR3 loop reads CASSFGGDAFF. CDR3 coding DNA: TGTGCCAGCAGTTTCGGGGGGGATGCTTTCTTT.

This clone has only one observation. The gene calls are TRBV27 and TRBJ2-6; the match to TRBD1 covers 7 bases. The CDR3 runs to 11 residues. With V trimmed by 10 bases and J by 10 bases, 4 bases remained unmatched. Germline CDR1 reads MNHEY; CDR2 reads SMNVEV (reference sequence). The CDR3 DNA reads as TGTGCCATCAAGACAGGGAACGTCCTGACTTTC. It is translated as CAIKTGNVLTF.

The chain links TRBV6-5 to TRBJ2-3; TRBD2 aligns across 7 bases. Germline-derived CDR1 and CDR2 are MNHEY and SVGAGI. The junction had 4 bases not matched to a gene; V was cut back by 0 bases and J by 1 base. The CDR3 contains 16 residues. In DNA form, the CDR3 reads TGTGCCAGCAGTTACTCGGGAGGGTGGGGCACAGATACGCAGTATTTT. Amino acid sequence: CASSYSGGWGTDTQYF.

The CDR3 DNA reads as TGTGCCAGCAGCACCACAGAAAAGTTTGATCAGTTCTTC. Its protein product is CASSTTEKFDQFF. The rearrangement joins TRBV5-4 to TRBJ2-1; D not resolved. The CDR3 contains 13 residues. Germline V gene data show CDR1 as SGHNT and CDR2 as YYREEE (reference sequence). V was shortened by 4 bases and J by 13 bases, with 18 bases between the two germline ends.

This clone came up a few times. The chain recombines TRBV4-1 with TRBJ2-7; D is ambiguous. The CDR3 spans 13 residues. The V and J ends lost 1 base and 4 bases respectively, with 8 bases between them. Germline V lookup: CDR1 MGHRA, CDR2 YSYEKL. CDR3 in DNA: TGCGCCAGCAGCCAAGTGGAGAGTTACGAGCAGTACTTC. Its translation is CASSQVESYEQYF.

About this clone: This sample also contains other DNA sequences that code for the same CDR3. In nucleotides, the CDR3 is TGTGCCAGCAGCGTAGGACAGGGACTCTACGAGCAGTACTTC. Translation gives CASSVGQGLYEQYF. The chain carries TRBV9 and TRBJ2-7; weak D call: TRBD1 (7 bases). The V gene's germline CDR1 is SGDLS and CDR2 YYNGEE. The CDR3 sequence is 14 residues long. V lost 0 bases, J lost 3 bases, and 10 bases lay in between.

The chain has TRBV7-9 and TRBJ2-5, with TRBD1 matching 11 bases. The CDR3 has 16 amino acids. Germline V lookup: CDR1 SEHNR, CDR2 FQNEAQ (reference sequence). V lost 3 bases to trimming and J lost 5 bases; unmatched junction nucleotides: 8. The CDR3: CASSFRRDRGWETQYF. DNA for the CDR3: TGTGCCAGCAGCTTCAGGCGGGACAGGGGGTGGGAGACCCAGTACTTC.

This clone was counted a single time. J is TRBJ1-5 and V is TRBV9; tentative D call: TRBD1 (6 bases). V was pared by 4 bases and J by 2 bases, with 13 bases between. The CDR3 is made up of 15 amino acids. Germline V lookup: CDR1 SGDLS, CDR2 YYNGEE. The CDR3: CASSKTGYRNQPQHF. For the CDR3, the DNA is TGTGCCAGCAGCAAAACAGGGTATCGCAATCAGCCCCAGCATTTT.

V and J are TRBV5-5 and TRBJ2-7, with 7 nucleotides matching TRBD2. CDR3 length: 14 residues. V lost 4 bases and J lost 5; bases outside the gene matches: 9. Germline CDR1 and CDR2: SGHKS and YYEKEE (reference sequence). The CDR3: CASSLGSGDHEQYF. The CDR3 DNA reads as TGTGCCAGCAGCCTAGGAAGCGGGGACCACGAGCAGTACTTC.

The V gene is TRBV4-1, the J gene TRBJ1-6, with a possible D match to TRBD1 (6 bases). This CDR3 is 16 amino acids long. V was trimmed by 1 base and J by 10 bases, leaving 17 bases between them. Germline loops: CDR1 MGHRA, CDR2 YSYEKL. The chain's CDR3 is CASSQGGRGGRSPLHF. The CDR3 coding sequence is TGCGCCAGCAGCCAAGGAGGGCGCGGGGGCCGATCACCCCTCCACTTT.

This chain connects TRBV10-3 to TRBJ1-1; no clear D gene. Looked up from germline, CDR1 is ENHRY and CDR2 is SYGVKD. The CDR3 spans 12 residues. Trimming removed 3 bases from V and 5 bases from J, with 7 bases in between. This CDR3 is CAISDRQTEAFF. The DNA of the CDR3 is TGTGCCATCAGTGACAGGCAGACTGAAGCTTTCTTT.

This sequence joins TRBV7-2 and TRBJ1-2, with D perhaps TRBD1 (6 bases). Germline V CDR1 and CDR2: SGHTA, FQGNSA. The V gene lost 3 bases and the J gene lost 1 base, with 12 bases spanning the gap. The CDR3 is 15 amino acids. The CDR3: CASSFRGRGNYGYTF. As DNA, the CDR3 is TGTGCCAGCAGCTTTAGGGGCAGGGGTAACTATGGCTACACCTTC.

This clone was seen only a few times. The V call is TRBV7-6, the J call TRBJ2-7; 9 bases are shared with TRBD2. J gave up 2 bases and V 3 bases, and 5 bases lay outside the gene matches. CDR1 and CDR2 (germline): SGHVS, FNYEAQ. The CDR3 loop spans 15 amino acids. The CDR3 sequence: CASSFGASGAYEQYF. Here the CDR3 DNA reads TGTGCCAGCAGCTTCGGGGCTAGCGGGGCCTACGAGCAGTACTTC.

The J gene is TRBJ2-2, the V gene TRBV9; TRBD2 agrees at 8 bases. V shed 4 bases and J 8 bases; nucleotides not matched to a gene: 13. The CDR3 spans 16 residues. Looked up from germline, CDR1 is SGDLS and CDR2 is YYNGEE. CDR3 sequence reads: CASSPPGLAVRGELFF. CDR3 DNA: TGTGCCAGCAGCCCTCCTGGACTAGCTGTTAGAGGGGAGCTGTTTTTT.

The rearrangement links TRBV5-4 to TRBJ2-7, with D tentatively TRBD2 (7 bases). Germline V gene data show CDR1 as SGHNT and CDR2 as YYREEE (reference sequence). Trimming removed 3 bases from V and 6 bases from J, with 16 bases in between. The CDR3 loop spans 14 amino acids. CDR3 nucleotide sequence: TGTGCCAGCAGCTCGGGGGGCCCAGTGTTCGAGCAGTACTTC. The encoded protein is CASSSGGPVFEQYF.

The chain combines TRBV9 with TRBJ1-1; 7 nucleotides agree with TRBD1. J gave up 7 bases and V 3 bases, and 6 bases lay outside the gene matches. Germline V gene data show CDR1 as SGDLS and CDR2 as YYNGEE. The CDR3 extends over 13 amino acids. The CDR3 sequence is CASSEQGIDEAFF. The DNA of the CDR3 is TGTGCCAGCAGCGAACAGGGGATTGATGAAGCTTTCTTT.

V usage is TRBV7-2 and J usage is TRBJ2-1; the D is unclear. CDR1 and CDR2 from the germline V gene are SGHTA and FQGNSA. Trimming shortened V by 5 bases and J by 3 bases, and 5 bases separated the two germline ends. The CDR3 is made up of 12 amino acids. CDR3 sequence: CASSAYYNEQFF. In nucleotides, the CDR3 is TGTGCCAGCAGCGCGTACTACAATGAGCAGTTCTTC.

The chain joins TRBV30 to TRBJ2-1; D is ambiguous. V lost 3 bases and J 0 bases, leaving 12 bases between the germline ends. Per the germline V gene, CDR1 is GTSNPN and CDR2 is SVGIG (reference sequence). The CDR3 contains 15 residues. CDR3 bases: TGTGCCTGGAGGCGCTCTACGAGCTCCTACAATGAGCAGTTCTTC. Its translation is CAWRRSTSSYNEQFF.

The chain carries TRBV27 and TRBJ2-5, with D maybe TRBD1 (6 bases). V lost 6 bases and J 6 bases, leaving 17 bases between the germline ends. The CDR3 spans 14 residues. Per the germline V gene, CDR1 is MNHEY and CDR2 is SMNVEV (reference sequence). The CDR3 nucleotides read TGTGCCAGCAGCCACCACGGGACAAGGAAGACCCAGTACTTC. Amino acid sequence: CASSHHGTRKTQYF.

The chain combines TRBV7-9 with TRBJ2-5; possibly TRBD2 for D (5 bases). Germline CDR1 and CDR2: SEHNR and FQNEAQ (reference sequence). Trimming left V 7 bases short and J 5 bases short, with 17 bases between. This CDR3 region has 14 residues. The CDR3 nucleotides read TGTGCCAGCACCCTAGGAAGGGAGAGGGAGACCCAGTACTTC. It encodes CASTLGRERETQYF.

The V gene is TRBV2, the J gene TRBJ2-2, with 7 bases aligning to TRBD1. This CDR3 is built from 15 residues. Germline V gives CDR1 SNHLY, CDR2 FYNNEI. Trimming cost V 8 bases and J 4 bases; bases outside gene matches: 10. As DNA, the CDR3 is TGTGCCAGCGATAAACAGGGGTTGGGCACCGGGGAGCTGTTTTTT. Amino acids: CASDKQGLGTGELFF.

The chain employs TRBV7-2 and TRBJ2-5; a weak D match, TRBD1 (6 bases). The V end was cut by 5 bases, the J end by 2 bases, with 15 bases between. The germline CDR1 and CDR2 sequences are SGHTA and FQGNSA. The CDR3 has 15 residues. CDR3 region: CASSGIGQLQETQYF. The DNA for the CDR3 is TGTGCCAGCAGCGGGATCGGACAGCTTCAAGAGACCCAGTACTTC.

The chain uses TRBV5-1 and TRBJ1-2, with D perhaps matching TRBD1 (5 bases). Trimming removed 4 bases from V and 6 bases from J, with 13 bases in between. The length of the CDR3 is 13 residues. Germline assignment: CDR1 SGHRS and CDR2 YFSETQ. The CDR3 bases are TGCGCCAGCAGCCCTGGGGCGCAGGATGGCTACACCTTC. It translates to CASSPGAQDGYTF.